This T cell receptor beta chain came from a study of cytomegalovirus exposure and HLA in healthy donors. This PCR relied on a set of 60 Vbeta primers and 13 Jbeta primers. Produced via immunoSEQ multiplex PCR; TCRdb's table is partial and in-frame only. The data hold roughly 120,000 clones, with about 81% observed a single time. V was cut by 6 bases and J by 3 bases, with 15 bases left in between. CDR3 length equals 15 residues. In germline, CDR1 is SGHTA, CDR2 FQGNSA. The chain has TRBV7-2 and TRBJ2-1; TRBD2 might be the D (6 bases). The specimen sequenced was PBMCs. This clonotype was sampled from a woman aged 25 to 39 in good health and CMV-seronegative. CDR3 loop: CASRAPGVLYNEQFF. In DNA, the CDR3 is TGTGCCAGCAGGGCCCCGGGGGTCCTCTACAATGAGCAGTTCTTC. Combining the CDR3 with reference TRBV7-2 and TRBJ2-1 gives the whole variable domain GAGVSQSPSNKVTEKGKDVELRCDPISGHTALYWYRQSLGQGLEFLIYFQGNSAPDKSGLPSDRFSAERTGGSVSTLTIQRTQQEDSAVYLCASRAPGVLYNEQFFGPGTRLTVL.